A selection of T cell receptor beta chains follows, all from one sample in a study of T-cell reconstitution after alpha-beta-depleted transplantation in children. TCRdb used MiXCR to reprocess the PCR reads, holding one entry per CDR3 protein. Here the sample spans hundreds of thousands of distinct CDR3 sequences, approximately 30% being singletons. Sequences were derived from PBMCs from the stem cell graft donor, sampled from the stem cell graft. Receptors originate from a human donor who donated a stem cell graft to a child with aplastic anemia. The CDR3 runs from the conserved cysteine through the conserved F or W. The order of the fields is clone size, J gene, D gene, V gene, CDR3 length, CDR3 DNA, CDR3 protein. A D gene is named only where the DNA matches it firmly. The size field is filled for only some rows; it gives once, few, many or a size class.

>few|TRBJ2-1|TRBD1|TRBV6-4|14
TGTGCCAGCAGTGTAGGACAGGCACAGGATGAGCAGTTCTTC
CASSVGQAQDEQFF
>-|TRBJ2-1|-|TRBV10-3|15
TGTGCCATCAGTGAGTCGTTCGGGGTTTGGAATGAGCAGTTCTTC
CAISESFGVWNEQFF
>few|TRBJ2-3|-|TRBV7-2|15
TGTGCCAGCAGCGGGGTGGGGGGGCGCACAGATACGCAGTATTTT
CASSGVGGRTDTQYF
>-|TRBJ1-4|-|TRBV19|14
TGTGCCAGTACCGGGACACCGATTAATGAAAAACTGTTTTTT
CASTGTPINEKLFF
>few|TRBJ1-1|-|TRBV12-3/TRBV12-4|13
TGTGCCAGCAGTCCCACCCAGGCTACTGAAGCTTTCTTT
CASSPTQATEAFF
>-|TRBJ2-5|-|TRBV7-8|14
TGTGCCAGCAGCCTGCTAAGCCAACAGGGGACCCAGTACTTC
CASSLLSQQGTQYF
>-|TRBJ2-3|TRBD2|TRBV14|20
TGTGCCAGCAGCCCAAGCCTCCCTCGGTCGGGACTAGCGGGGTCAGATACGCAGTATTTT
CASSPSLPRSGLAGSDTQYF
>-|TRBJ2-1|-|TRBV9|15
TGTGCCAGCAGCGCCCTTTCTCAGGGCTACAATGAGCAGTTCTTC
CASSALSQGYNEQFF
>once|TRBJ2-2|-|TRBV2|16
TGTGCCAGCAGCTTTTTTCGGGACGGCCGAGGCGGGGAGCTGTTTTTT
CASSFFRDGRGGELFF
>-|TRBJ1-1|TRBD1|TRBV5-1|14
TGCGCCAGCAGCTTATCAGGGGGGGACACTGAAGCTTTCTTT
CASSLSGGDTEAFF
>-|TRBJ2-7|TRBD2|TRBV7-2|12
TGTGCCAGCAGCTGGGAGGGAAACGAGCAGTACTTC
CASSWEGNEQYF
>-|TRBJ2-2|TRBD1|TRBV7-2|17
TGTGCCAGCAGCCTAACCGGACAGGGGCCATGGGCCGGGGAGCTGTTTTTT
CASSLTGQGPWAGELFF
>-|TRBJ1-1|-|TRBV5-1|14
TGCGCCAGCAGGTCACAGGTGCTGAACACTGAAGCTTTCTTT
CASRSQVLNTEAFF
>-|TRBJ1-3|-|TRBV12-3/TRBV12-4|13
TGTGCCAGCAGTTTTGCTACTGAAAACACCATATATTTT
CASSFATENTIYF
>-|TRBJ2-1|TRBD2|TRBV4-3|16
TGCGCCAGCAGCCAAGGGAGTAGCGGGAGTTTGAATGAGCAGTTCTTC
CASSQGSSGSLNEQFF
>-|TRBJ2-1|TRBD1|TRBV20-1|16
TGCAGTGCCGAGAGCCGTCAGGGGGTCTCCAACAATGAGCAGTTCTTC
CSAESRQGVSNNEQFF
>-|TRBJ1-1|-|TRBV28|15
TGTGCCAGCCAATCCCCTTCCAGGGCGAACACTGAAGCTTTCTTT
CASQSPSRANTEAFF
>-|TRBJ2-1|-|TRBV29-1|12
TGCAGTTGGTGGGCACCACGCAATGAGCAGTTCTTC
CSWWAPRNEQFF
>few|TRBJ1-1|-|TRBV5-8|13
TGTGCCAGCAAGCTGGCTGCGAACACTGAAGCTTTCTTT
CASKLAANTEAFF
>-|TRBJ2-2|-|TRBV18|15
TGTGCCAGCTCACCCTTATCTCGGAACACCGGGGAGCTGTTTTTT
CASSPLSRNTGELFF
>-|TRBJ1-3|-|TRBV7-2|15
TGTGCCAGCAGCCCGTACAGGGTCTCTGGAAACACCATATATTTT
CASSPYRVSGNTIYF
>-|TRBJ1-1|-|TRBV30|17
TGTGCCTGGACCCTTGGGTTGGTGGGGGGGGCAAATACTGAAGCTTTCTTT
CAWTLGLVGGANTEAFF